This TCR beta chain was recorded in a study of cytomegalovirus exposure and HLA in healthy donors. Study results and caveats: The sole available immune exposure information was CMV serostatus. Presence/absence results assume similar sequencing depth per donor, which may not hold.

The CDR3 covers 15 residues. Germline CDR1 reads ENHRY; CDR2 reads SYGVKD. V dropped 3 bases and J dropped 3 bases, with 12 bases sitting between them. This PCR relied on a set of 60 Vbeta primers and 13 Jbeta primers. The method was immunoSEQ multiplex PCR; TCRdb's version includes in-frame clones alone and lacks a portion of them. Of around 150,000 clones in the sample, 80% to 90% were seen once. On this clone itself: No antigen is known for it.

The source of this sequence is a woman in her thirties or forties in good health and CMV-seropositive. The chain has TRBV10-3 and TRBJ2-1, with D perhaps matching TRBD1 (6 bases). Sequences were obtained from PBMCs. CDR3 protein: CAISERGTSYNEQFF. Written as DNA, the CDR3 is TGTGCCATCAGTGAAAGAGGGACAAGCTACAATGAGCAGTTCTTC.